The 21 T cell receptor beta chains given below trace back to one sample, sequenced in a study of shared clonotypes between healthy human individuals. The repertoire was sequenced with immunoSEQ multiplex PCR; TCRdb's copy has only in-frame clones and lacks some. In the table there are approximately 1.5 million clones, less than 99% of which are singletons. The sequencing input was naive CD4+ T cells sorted from blood. Subset described: CD45RA+ positively selected. These receptors all stem from a man younger than 40 in good health.

The chain is built from TRBV18 and TRBJ2-5, with no clear D. Germline V gene data show CDR1 as KGHSH and CDR2 as LQKENI. The CDR3 covers 15 residues. Trimming took 0 bases from V and 4 from J, leaving 12 bases between them. The CDR3 sequence: CASSPPGFHRETQYF. CDR3 bases: TGTGCCAGCTCACCACCGGGTTTCCATCGAGAGACCCAGTACTTC.

This sequence joins TRBV9 and TRBJ1-1; TRBD1 is a possible D gene (6 bases). Germline V gives CDR1 SGDLS, CDR2 YYNGEE. This CDR3 has 16 amino acids. Deletions cut 2 bases from V and 0 bases from J, with 14 bases between. CDR3 DNA: TGTGCCAGCAGCGTGGGCGTACAGGGTGTGAACACTGAAGCTTTCTTT. This codes for CASSVGVQGVNTEAFF.

Of note for this clone: Different DNA sequences within this sample yield the same CDR3. This chain uses TRBV5-1 with TRBJ2-3; D ambiguous. Germline loops: CDR1 SGHRS, CDR2 YFSETQ. This CDR3 contains 12 residues. The ends were cut back, 4 bases at V and 2 bases at J, with 5 bases in the middle. Here the CDR3 reads CASSENTDTQYF. CDR3 nucleotide sequence: TGCGCCAGCAGCGAGAACACAGATACGCAGTATTTT.

This rearrangement joins TRBV9 to TRBJ2-3; TRBD2 matches at 8 bases. Germline V gives CDR1 SGDLS, CDR2 YYNGEE. The CDR3 spans 15 residues. Trimming removed 1 base from V and 3 bases from J; junction bases left unmatched: 4. CDR3 sequence (DNA): TGTGCCAGCAGCGTAACGGGAGGGCCGACAGATACGCAGTATTTT. This encodes CASSVTGGPTDTQYF.

This rearrangement joins TRBV14 to TRBJ1-5; 10 bases map to TRBD1. The germline gives CDR1 SGHDN, CDR2 FVKESK. V gave up 6 bases and J gave up 7 bases; unmatched junction bases: 12. CDR3 length: 16 residues. This CDR3 is CASRSQTGQGEQPQHF. The DNA of the CDR3 is TGTGCCAGCAGATCACAAACCGGACAGGGGGAGCAGCCCCAGCATTTT.

The genes are TRBV11-3 and TRBJ1-3; possible D gene TRBD1, 5 bases. CDR3 length: 15 residues. Germline V gene sequence: CDR1 SGHNT, CDR2 YENEEA. Trimming cost V 4 bases and J 0 bases, with 10 bases left between them. The CDR3: CASSSRDLSGNTIYF. CDR3 in DNA: TGTGCCAGCAGCTCCAGGGACCTCTCTGGAAACACCATATATTTT. Full variable domain (missing parts from reference TRBV11-3 and TRBJ1-3): EAGVVQSPRYKIIEKKQPVAFWCNPISGHNTLYWYLQNLGQGPELLIRYENEEAVDDSQLPKDRFSAERLKGVDSTLKIQPAELGDSAVYLCASSSRDLSGNTIYFGEGSWLTVV.

The genes are TRBV4-3 and TRBJ2-3, with TRBD2 identical over 14 bases. V lost 4 bases to trimming and J lost 6 bases; unmatched junction nucleotides: 12. Germline V gene sequence: CDR1 LGHNA, CDR2 YSLEER. The CDR3 is made up of 18 amino acids. This CDR3 is CASSLLTGLAGVADTQYF. For the CDR3, the DNA is TGCGCCAGCAGCCTACTCACGGGACTAGCGGGAGTGGCGGATACGCAGTATTTT.

This clone was detected only once. This sequence joins TRBV28 and TRBJ1-5, with a weak D call TRBD1 (5 bases). Trimming pared 6 bases from V and 5 bases from J, leaving 20 bases between. CDR1 and CDR2 from the germline V gene are MDHEN and SYDVKM. The CDR3 totals 16 residues. CDR3 DNA sequence: TGTGCCAGCAGCACAGGTGGGTTGGCGGGCGATCAGCCCCAGCATTTT. Amino acids: CASSTGGLAGDQPQHF.

The V call is TRBV5-1, the J call TRBJ2-5, with D possibly being TRBD1 (5 bases). The V gene lost 6 bases and the J gene lost 3 bases, with 9 bases spanning the gap. Germline V gives CDR1 SGHRS, CDR2 YFSETQ. This CDR3 is built from 12 residues. CDR3 nucleotide sequence: TGCGCCAGCACTGACAGTGAAGAGACCCAGTACTTC. This encodes CASTDSEETQYF.

The J gene is TRBJ2-7, the V gene TRBV9; D gene unclear. V gave up 4 bases and J gave up 5 bases, with 10 bases separating them. CDR3 length: 12 amino acids. Germline CDR1 SGDLS, CDR2 YYNGEE. DNA for the CDR3: TGTGCCAGCAGCTCGTCGGGCCACGAGCAGTACTTC. Encoded protein: CASSSSGHEQYF.

The chain couples TRBV6-1 to TRBJ1-2; TRBD1 might be the D (6 bases). Trimming left V 4 bases short and J 6 bases short, with 9 bases between. From germline, CDR1 is MNHNS and CDR2 SASEGT. The CDR3 runs 12 residues. This CDR3 is CASSATGHGYTF. CDR3 bases: TGTGCCAGCAGTGCTACAGGGCATGGCTACACCTTC.

The genes are TRBV14 and TRBJ1-1; D is undetermined. V shed 4 bases and J shed 5 bases, with 11 bases lying between them. The CDR3 runs to 13 residues. In germline, CDR1 is SGHDN, CDR2 FVKESK. CDR3 protein: CASSLGNPTEAFF. CDR3 nucleotide sequence: TGTGCCAGCAGCCTAGGAAACCCTACTGAAGCTTTCTTT. The full variable domain, with the rest looked up from reference TRBV14 and TRBJ1-1, is EAGVTQFPSHSVIEKGQTVTLRCDPISGHDNLYWYRRVMGKEIKFLLHFVKESKQDESGMPNNRFLAERTGGTYSTLKVQPAELEDSGVYFCASSLGNPTEAFFGQGTRLTVV.

The V call is TRBV7-9, the J call TRBJ2-2; D is undetermined. V was clipped by 5 bases and J by 2 bases, with 12 bases between them. The CDR3 has 15 amino acids. Per the germline V gene, CDR1 is SEHNR and CDR2 is FQNEAQ (reference sequence). The CDR3 DNA sequence: TGTGCCAGCAGCGGCTCGACAACTAACACCGGGGAGCTGTTTTTT. It translates to CASSGSTTNTGELFF. Filled out from reference TRBV7-9 and TRBJ2-2, the complete variable domain reads DTGVSQNPRHKITKRGQNVTFRCDPISEHNRLYWYRQTLGQGPEFLTYFQNEAQLEKSRLLSDRFSAERPKGSFSTLEIQRTEQGDSAMYLCASSGSTTNTGELFFGEGSRLTVL.

This clone was observed once. The CDR3 region has the DNA TGTGCCAGCAGTTGGGGACACAATCAGCCCCAGCATTTT. Protein sequence: CASSWGHNQPQHF. The chain combines TRBV6-5 with TRBJ1-5; tentatively, D is TRBD1 (6 bases). Per germline, CDR1 MNHEY and CDR2 SVGAGI. CDR3 length equals 13 residues. Trimming took off 4 bases at V and 3 bases at J, with 7 bases between the two ends.

This rearrangement joins TRBV5-4 to TRBJ1-4; D unclear. Trimming removed 1 base at V and 12 bases at J, with 10 bases between. The germline gives CDR1 SGHNT, CDR2 YYREEE (reference sequence). The CDR3 runs to 12 residues. The CDR3 spells CASSLKGAELFF. In nucleotides, the CDR3 is TGTGCCAGCAGCTTGAAGGGCGCGGAACTGTTTTTT.

This chain uses TRBV30 with TRBJ1-5; D is possibly TRBD1 (6 bases). The V and J ends lost 1 base and 3 bases respectively, with 19 bases between them. Germline lookup yields CDR1 GTSNPN and CDR2 SVGIG (reference sequence). This CDR3 has 17 residues. In DNA, the CDR3 is TGTGCCTGGAGTGGTCGACAGGTGGGGGGGAACAATCAGCCCCAGCATTTT. Translating it yields CAWSGRQVGGNNQPQHF.

This clone was seen just once. The chain has TRBV5-4 and TRBJ2-2; 9 nucleotides line up with TRBD1. The V gene end was trimmed by 3 bases and the J gene end by 6 bases; junction bases not matched to a gene: 6. Germline CDR1 and CDR2: SGHNT and YYREEE (reference sequence). The CDR3 is 15 amino acids. CDR3 sequence: CASSWGQGFPGELFF. CDR3 DNA: TGTGCCAGCAGCTGGGGACAGGGCTTTCCCGGGGAGCTGTTTTTT.

The chain is built from TRBV28 and TRBJ2-7; D ambiguous. CDR1 is MDHEN and CDR2 is SYDVKM in the germline V gene. Trimming cost V 2 bases and J 1 base, with 12 bases left between them. The CDR3 contains 15 residues. The CDR3 here is CASSLASGFSYEQYF. The DNA for the CDR3 is TGTGCCAGCAGTTTAGCCAGTGGTTTTTCCTACGAGCAGTACTTC.

CDR3 protein: CASSARRRSYGYTF. The DNA of the CDR3 is TGTGCCAGCAGTGCCAGAAGGAGGAGCTATGGCTACACCTTC. The genes are TRBV2 and TRBJ1-2; D gene uncertain. The V end lost 4 bases, the J end lost 4 bases, and 13 bases lay between the germline ends. CDR1 is SNHLY, CDR2 FYNNEI, per germline. CDR3 size: 14 residues.

The rearrangement links TRBV11-2 to TRBJ2-1; a possible D gene is TRBD2 (6 bases). Germline V gives CDR1 SGHAT, CDR2 FQNNGV. Trimming took 3 bases from V and 6 from J, leaving 15 bases between them. This CDR3 spans 15 amino acids. CDR3 sequence: CASSFERAVLNEQFF. As DNA, the CDR3 is TGTGCCAGCAGCTTCGAGCGGGCGGTCCTCAATGAGCAGTTCTTC. Supplemented by reference TRBV11-2 and TRBJ2-1, the full variable domain reads EAGVAQSPRYKIIEKRQSVAFWCNPISGHATLYWYQQILGQGPKLLIQFQNNGVVDDSQLPKDRFSAERLKGVDSTLKIQPAKLEDSAVYLCASSFERAVLNEQFFGPGTRLTVL.

The chain combines TRBV28 with TRBJ2-1, with 7 nucleotides matching TRBD2. This CDR3 comprises 15 residues. Germline loops: CDR1 MDHEN, CDR2 SYDVKM. V dropped 6 bases and J dropped 0; count of bases not matched to a gene: 5. The CDR3 DNA reads TGTGCCAGCAGCAAATCGGGGGGCTCCTACAATGAGCAGTTCTTC. Its translation: CASSKSGGSYNEQFF.